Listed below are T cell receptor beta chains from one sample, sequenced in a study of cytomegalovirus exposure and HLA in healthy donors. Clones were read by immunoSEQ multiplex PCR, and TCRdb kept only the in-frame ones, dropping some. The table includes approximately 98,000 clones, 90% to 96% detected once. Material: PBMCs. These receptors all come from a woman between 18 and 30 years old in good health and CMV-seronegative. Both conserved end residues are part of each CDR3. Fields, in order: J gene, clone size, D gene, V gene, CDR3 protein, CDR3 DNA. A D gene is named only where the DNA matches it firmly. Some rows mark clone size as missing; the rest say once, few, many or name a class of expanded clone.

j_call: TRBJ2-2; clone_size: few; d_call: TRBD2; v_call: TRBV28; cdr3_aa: CASIRGGATGELFF; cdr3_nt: TGTGCCAGCATTCGCGGGGGGGCCACCGGGGAGCTGTTTTTT
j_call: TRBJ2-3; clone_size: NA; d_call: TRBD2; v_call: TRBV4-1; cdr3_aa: CASSQDFSGGAPDTQYF; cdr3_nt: TGCGCCAGCAGCCAAGATTTTAGCGGGGGGGCCCCAGATACGCAGTATTTT
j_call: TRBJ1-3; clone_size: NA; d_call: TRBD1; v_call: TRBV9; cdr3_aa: CASSVMGQGWNTIYF; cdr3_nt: TGTGCCAGCAGCGTAATGGGACAGGGCTGGAACACCATATATTTT
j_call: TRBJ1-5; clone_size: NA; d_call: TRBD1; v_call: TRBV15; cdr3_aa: CATQTGDQPQHF; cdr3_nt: TGTGCCACCCAAACAGGGGATCAGCCCCAGCATTTT
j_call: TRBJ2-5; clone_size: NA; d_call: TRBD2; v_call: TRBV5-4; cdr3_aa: CASSPGASGGGETQYF; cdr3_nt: TGTGCCAGCAGCCCGGGTGCTAGCGGGGGGGGAGAGACCCAGTACTTC
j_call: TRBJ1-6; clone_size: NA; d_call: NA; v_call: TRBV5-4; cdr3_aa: CASSSGLAGADSPLHF; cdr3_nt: TGTGCCAGCAGCTCGGGGTTGGCGGGGGCCGATTCACCCCTCCACTTT
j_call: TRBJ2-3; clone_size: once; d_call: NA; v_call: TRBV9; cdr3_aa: CASSVGGGARDTQYF; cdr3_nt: TGTGCCAGCAGCGTAGGAGGGGGGGCCAGAGATACGCAGTATTTT
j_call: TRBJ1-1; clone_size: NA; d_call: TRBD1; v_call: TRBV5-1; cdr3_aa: CASSLLRTGGEKDYTEAFF; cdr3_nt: TGCGCCAGCAGCTTGTTACGGACAGGGGGCGAAAAGGACTACACTGAAGCTTTCTTT
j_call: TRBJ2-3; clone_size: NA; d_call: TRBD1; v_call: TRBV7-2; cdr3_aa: CASSGQAFTSDTQYF; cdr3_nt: TGTGCCAGCAGCGGACAGGCTTTTACCTCAGATACGCAGTATTTT
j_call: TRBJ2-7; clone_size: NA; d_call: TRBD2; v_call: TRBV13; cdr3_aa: CASSLGLAGTYEQYF; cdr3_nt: TGTGCCAGCAGCTTAGGCCTAGCGGGCACCTACGAGCAGTACTTC
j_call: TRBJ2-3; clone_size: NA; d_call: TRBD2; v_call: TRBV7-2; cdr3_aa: CASSLIAGGTDTQYF; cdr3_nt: TGTGCCAGCAGCCTCATAGCGGGGGGCACAGATACGCAGTATTTT
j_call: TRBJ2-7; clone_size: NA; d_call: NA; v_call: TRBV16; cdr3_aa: CASSRDIRNEQYF; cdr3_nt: TGTGCCAGCAGCCGGGACATTCGGAACGAGCAGTACTTC
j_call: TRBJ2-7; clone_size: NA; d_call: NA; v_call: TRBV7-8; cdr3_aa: CASSTSRVATYEQYF; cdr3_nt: TGTGCCAGCAGCACGTCCAGGGTGGCTACCTACGAGCAGTACTTC
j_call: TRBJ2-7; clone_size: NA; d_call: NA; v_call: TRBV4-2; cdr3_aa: CASSQVWASAREQYF; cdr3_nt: TGTGCCAGCAGCCAAGTCTGGGCTAGCGCGCGCGAGCAGTACTTC
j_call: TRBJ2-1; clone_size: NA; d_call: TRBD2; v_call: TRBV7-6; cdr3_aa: CASTRGGYNEQFF; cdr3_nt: TGTGCCAGCACGCGGGGGGGGTACAATGAGCAGTTCTTC
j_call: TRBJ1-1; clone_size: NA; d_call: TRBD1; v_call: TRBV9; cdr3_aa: CASSPHRGGNTEAFF; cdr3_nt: TGTGCCAGCAGCCCCCACAGGGGAGGGAACACTGAAGCTTTCTTT
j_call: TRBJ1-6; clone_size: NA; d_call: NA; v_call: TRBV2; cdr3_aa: CASSDRGDYSPLHF; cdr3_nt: TGTGCCAGCAGTGATCGGGGGGACTATTCACCCCTCCACTTT
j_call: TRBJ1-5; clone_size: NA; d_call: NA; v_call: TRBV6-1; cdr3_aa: CASSEGGQPQHF; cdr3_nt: TGTGCCAGCAGTGAAGGAGGGCAGCCCCAGCATTTT
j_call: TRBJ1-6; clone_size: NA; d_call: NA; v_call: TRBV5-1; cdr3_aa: CASSLDLGGSPLHF; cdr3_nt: TGCGCCAGCAGCTTGGATCTAGGAGGGTCACCCCTCCACTTT
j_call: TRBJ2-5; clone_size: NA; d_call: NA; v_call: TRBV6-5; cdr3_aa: CASTDARTQYF; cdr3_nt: TGTGCCAGCACCGACGCTAGGACCCAGTACTTC